Presented here are 17 T cell receptor beta chains from one specimen sequenced in a study of naive and memory T cell subsets. Both TRBC1 and TRBC2 were covered by a beta constant-region primer of two equimolar oligonucleotides. Ligated cDNA was amplified by four rounds of PCR with nested alpha and beta constant-region primers and SP2. TCRdb redid the calling of the UMI-ligation and nested PCR reads with MiXCR, one entry per CDR3 protein. The sample lists just over 80,000 distinct CDR3 sequences, approximately 10% occurring once. Sequencing input: naive CD8+ T cells from blood. Receptors were obtained from a human donor in good health.

The CDR3 nucleotides read TGTGCCAGCGGTCCCAGGGTGGGGCTGGACACTGAAGCTTTCTTT. Amino acid sequence: CASGPRVGLDTEAFF. This chain joins TRBV27 and TRBJ1-1; weak D call: TRBD1 (5 bases). The CDR3 runs to 15 residues. Germline lookup yields CDR1 MNHEY and CDR2 SMNVEV (reference sequence). The V end was cut by 8 bases, the J end by 3 bases, with 19 bases between.

The chain is built from TRBV5-5 and TRBJ2-3; D possibly corresponds to TRBD2 (6 bases). Trimming took off 1 base at V and 2 bases at J, with 11 bases between the two ends. Per the germline V gene, CDR1 is SGHKS and CDR2 is YYEKEE (reference sequence). The CDR3 consists of 15 residues. The CDR3: CASSLKGRDTDTQYF. CDR3 nucleotides: TGTGCCAGCAGCTTGAAGGGGCGGGACACAGATACGCAGTATTTT.

This clonotype was seen ten or more times. This chain uses TRBV6-5 with TRBJ2-4; D ambiguous. The V gene lost 8 bases and the J gene lost 6 bases, with 17 bases spanning the gap. The CDR3 covers 14 residues. Per germline, CDR1 MNHEY and CDR2 SVGAGI. The CDR3 sequence is CASGVGRQLNIQYF. CDR3 nucleotide sequence: TGTGCCAGCGGGGTTGGTCGGCAGTTAAACATTCAGTACTTC.

The chain combines TRBV5-6 with TRBJ1-1; 8 bases match TRBD1. This CDR3 region has 13 residues. The trim removed 2 bases at V and 6 bases at J, leaving 3 bases unmatched. CDR1 is SGHDT and CDR2 is YYEEEE in the germline V gene. CDR3 amino acids: CASSFQGAAEAFF. The DNA for the CDR3 is TGTGCCAGCAGCTTTCAGGGGGCTGCTGAAGCTTTCTTT. Using reference TRBV5-6 and TRBJ1-1 for the parts outside the CDR3, the full variable domain is DAGVTQSPTHLIKTRGQQVTLRCSPKSGHDTVSWYQQALGQGPQFIFQYYEEEERQRGNFPDRFSGHQFPNYSSELNVNALLLGDSALYLCASSFQGAAEAFFGQGTRLTVV.

This clonotype was seen more than once but under ten times. The CDR3 is CASSPKDTQYF. CDR3 DNA: TGTGCCAGCAGCCCCAAAGATACGCAGTATTTT. The rearrangement uses TRBV9 and TRBJ2-3; no definite D call. The length of the CDR3 is 11 residues. V dropped 4 bases and J dropped 5 bases, with 5 bases sitting between them. CDR1 and CDR2 from the germline V gene are SGDLS and YYNGEE. Together with reference TRBV9 and TRBJ2-3, the CDR3 gives the full variable domain: DSGVTQTPKHLITATGQRVTLRCSPRSGDLSVYWYQQSLDQGLQFLIQYYNGEERAKGNILERFSAQQFPDLHSELNLSSLELGDSALYFCASSPKDTQYFGPGTRLTVL.

Many counts were recorded for this clonotype. The chain combines TRBV7-9 with TRBJ2-3; D is undetermined. Germline V gene data show CDR1 as SEHNR and CDR2 as FQNEAQ (reference sequence). The CDR3 is 13 residues long. The V and J ends lost 3 bases and 5 bases respectively, with 9 bases between them. CDR3 loop: CASSFGAEDTQYF. CDR3 in DNA: TGTGCCAGCAGCTTCGGAGCAGAAGATACGCAGTATTTT.

This clonotype came up many times. V usage is TRBV13 and J usage is TRBJ2-5; TRBD2 matches 12 bases. V dropped 4 bases and J dropped 5; count of bases not matched to a gene: 5. Germline V gene data show CDR1 as PRHDT and CDR2 as FYEKMQ (reference sequence). This CDR3 is built from 15 residues. In DNA, the CDR3 is TGTGCCAGCAGCTCTGGACTAGCGGGAAAGGAGACCCAGTACTTC. The encoded protein is CASSSGLAGKETQYF.

The chain has TRBV20-1 and TRBJ2-7; TRBD2 aligns across 9 bases. The CDR3 extends over 14 amino acids. Per germline, CDR1 DFQATT and CDR2 SNEGSKA (reference sequence). Unmatched junction bases numbered 4, after V lost 0 bases and J lost 4 bases. CDR3 coding DNA: TGCAGTGCTAGAGACAGGACTAGCGTTTACGAGCAGTACTTC. Its translation: CSARDRTSVYEQYF.

The V and J genes are TRBV6-2 or TRBV6-3 and TRBJ2-7; TRBD2 aligns across 8 bases. The length of the CDR3 is 13 residues. V shed 5 bases, J shed 4 bases, and the junction held 4 bases outside the gene matches. In germline, CDR1 is MNHEY, CDR2 SVGEGT. The CDR3 DNA reads as TGTGCCAGCAGTCTCGGGGGGGGTTACGAGCAGTACTTC. This codes for CASSLGGGYEQYF.

This clonotype showed up many times. The chain joins TRBV2 to TRBJ2-3; unclear D gene. CDR1 and CDR2 from the germline V gene are SNHLY and FYNNEI. Trimming took 8 bases from V and 2 from J, leaving 8 bases between them. The CDR3 is 12 amino acids. The CDR3 spells CASPANTDTQYF. The CDR3 nucleotides read TGTGCCAGCCCGGCCAACACAGATACGCAGTATTTT.

This clonotype has ten or more counts. J is TRBJ2-1 and V is TRBV29-1; TRBD2 agrees at 8 bases. The CDR3 is 14 amino acids. J was trimmed by 6 bases and V by 1 base; bases with no gene match: 5. Germline-derived CDR1 and CDR2 are SQVTM and ANQGSEA. CDR3 amino acids: CSVEGLAGLNEQFF. The CDR3 DNA reads TGCAGCGTTGAAGGCCTAGCGGGCCTCAATGAGCAGTTCTTC.

This clonotype was counted at least ten times. The chain carries TRBV29-1 and TRBJ2-7, with TRBD2 identical over 11 bases. Trimming removed 1 base from V and 7 bases from J; junction bases left unmatched: 6. Per the germline V gene, CDR1 is SQVTM and CDR2 is ANQGSEA. This CDR3 is built from 14 residues. CDR3 protein: CSVEGSSGRGEQYF. CDR3 nucleotides: TGCAGCGTTGAAGGGAGTAGCGGGAGGGGGGAGCAGTACTTC.

With regard to this clonotype: Compared with germline, one end of the junction differs, possibly owing to a read error. This sequence joins TRBV4-1 and TRBJ2-1; a possible D gene is TRBD1 (6 bases). Germline V gene sequence: CDR1 MGHRA, CDR2 YSYEKL. The CDR3 has 13 residues. The CDR3 loop is CASSQDLGQTAVF. Here the CDR3 DNA reads TGCGCCAGCAGCCAAGACCTCGGACAGACCGCGGTCTTC.

The sample holds a few counts of this clonotype. CDR3 region: CATSRDQGFYEQYF. The CDR3 DNA follows: TGTGCCACCAGCAGAGATCAGGGTTTCTACGAGCAGTACTTC. The chain has TRBV15 and TRBJ2-7; D might be TRBD1 (5 bases). V shed 0 bases and J shed 3 bases, with 9 bases lying between them. The CDR3 covers 14 residues. Germline assignment: CDR1 LNHNV and CDR2 YYDKDF (reference sequence).

J is TRBJ2-7 and V is TRBV28; the D gene is possibly TRBD2 (6 bases). Trimming removed 6 bases from V and 0 bases from J, with 12 bases in between. The germline V gene has CDR1 MDHEN and CDR2 SYDVKM. The CDR3 length is 14 residues. The CDR3 region is CASSLATHSYEQYF. DNA of the CDR3: TGTGCCAGCAGCCTAGCGACCCACTCCTACGAGCAGTACTTC.

Worth noting for this clonotype: The CDR3 does not close with the conserved phenylalanine or tryptophan, likely indicating a read error. The chain recombines TRBV3-1 with TRBJ2-5; 10 bases are a match to TRBD2. Looked up from germline, CDR1 is LGHDT and CDR2 is YNNKEL (reference sequence). The CDR3 extends over 15 amino acids. The trim removed 4 bases at V and 2 bases at J, leaving 4 bases unmatched. The CDR3 is CASSRTSGEQETQYI. The CDR3 DNA sequence: TGTGCCAGCAGCCGGACTAGCGGAGAGCAAGAGACCCAGTACATC.

This clonotype was seen a handful of times. The genes are TRBV12-3 or TRBV12-4 and TRBJ2-1, with D unclear. Trimming pared 10 bases from V and 5 bases from J, leaving 6 bases between. The CDR3 contains 10 residues. The CDR3 region is CATRHNEQFF. The DNA of the CDR3 is TGTGCCACCAGACACAATGAGCAGTTCTTC.